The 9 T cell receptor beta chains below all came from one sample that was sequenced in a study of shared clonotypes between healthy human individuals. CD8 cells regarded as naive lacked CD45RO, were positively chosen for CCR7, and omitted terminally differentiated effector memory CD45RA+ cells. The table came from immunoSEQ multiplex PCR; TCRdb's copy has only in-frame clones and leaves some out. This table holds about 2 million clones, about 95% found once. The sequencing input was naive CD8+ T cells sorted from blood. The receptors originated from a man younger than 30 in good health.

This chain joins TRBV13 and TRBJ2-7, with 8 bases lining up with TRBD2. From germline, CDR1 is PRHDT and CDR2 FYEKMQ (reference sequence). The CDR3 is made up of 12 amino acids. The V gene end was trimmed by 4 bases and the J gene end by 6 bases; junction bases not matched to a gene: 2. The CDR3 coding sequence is TGTGCCAGCAGCTGGGGGACTAGCGAGCAGTACTTC. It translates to CASSWGTSEQYF. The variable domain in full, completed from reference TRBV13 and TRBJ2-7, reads AAGVIQSPRHLIKEKRETATLKCYPIPRHDTVYWYQQGPGQDPQFLISFYEKMQSDKGSIPDRFSAQQFSDYHSELNMSSLELGDSALYFCASSWGTSEQYFGPGTRLTVT.

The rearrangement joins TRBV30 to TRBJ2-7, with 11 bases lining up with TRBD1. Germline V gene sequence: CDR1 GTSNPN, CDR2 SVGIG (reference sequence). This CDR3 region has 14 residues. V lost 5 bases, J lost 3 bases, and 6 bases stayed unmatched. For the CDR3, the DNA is TGTGCCTGGGCCCCGGGACAGGGGGACTACGAGCAGTACTTC. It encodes CAWAPGQGDYEQYF.

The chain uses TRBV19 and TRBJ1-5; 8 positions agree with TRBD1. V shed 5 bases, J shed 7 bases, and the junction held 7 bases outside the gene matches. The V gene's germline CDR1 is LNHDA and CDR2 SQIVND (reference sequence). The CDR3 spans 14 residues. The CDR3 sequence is CASSADRGGQPQHF. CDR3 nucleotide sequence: TGTGCCAGTAGTGCAGACAGGGGAGGACAGCCCCAGCATTTT.

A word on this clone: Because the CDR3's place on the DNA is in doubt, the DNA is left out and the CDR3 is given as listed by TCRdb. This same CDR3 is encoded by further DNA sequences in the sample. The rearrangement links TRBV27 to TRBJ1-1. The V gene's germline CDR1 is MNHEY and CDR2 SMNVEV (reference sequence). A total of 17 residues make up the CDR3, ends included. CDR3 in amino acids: CASSARTMVGFGTEAFF.

The CDR3 DNA reads as TGTGCCAGCAGCTTAGGAGGGAGCTTGGAGACCCAGTACTTC. Translating gives CASSLGGSLETQYF. This chain uses TRBV11-2 with TRBJ2-5; maybe TRBD2 (5 bases). This CDR3 has 14 residues. Germline V gene sequence: CDR1 SGHAT, CDR2 FQNNGV. Deletions cut 1 base from V and 5 bases from J, with 11 bases between.

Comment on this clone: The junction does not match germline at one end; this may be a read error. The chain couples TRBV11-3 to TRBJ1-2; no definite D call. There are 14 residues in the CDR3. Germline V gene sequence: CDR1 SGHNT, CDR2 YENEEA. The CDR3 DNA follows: TGTGCCAGCAGCTTAGTTGGGTCTAAGTATGGCTACACCTTC. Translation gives CASSLVGSKYGYTF.

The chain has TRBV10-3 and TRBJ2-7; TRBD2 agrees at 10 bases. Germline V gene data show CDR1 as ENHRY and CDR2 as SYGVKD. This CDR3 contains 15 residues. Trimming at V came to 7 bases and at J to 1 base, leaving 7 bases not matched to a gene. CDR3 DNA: TGTGCCATCAACCCGACTAGCGGGTCATCCTACGAGCAGTACTTC. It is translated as CAINPTSGSSYEQYF.

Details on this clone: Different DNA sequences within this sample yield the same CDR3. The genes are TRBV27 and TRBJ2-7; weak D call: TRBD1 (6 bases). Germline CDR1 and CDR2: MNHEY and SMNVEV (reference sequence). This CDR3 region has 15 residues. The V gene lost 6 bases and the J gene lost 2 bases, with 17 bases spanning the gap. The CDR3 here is CASSLGAGETYEQYF. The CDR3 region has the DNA TGTGCCAGCAGCTTGGGGGCAGGGGAGACCTACGAGCAGTACTTC.

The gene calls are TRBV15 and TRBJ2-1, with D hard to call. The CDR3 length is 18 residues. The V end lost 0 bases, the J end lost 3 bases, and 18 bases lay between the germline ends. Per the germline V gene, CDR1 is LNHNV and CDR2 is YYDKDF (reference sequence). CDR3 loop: CATSRDPKSVGNYNEQFF. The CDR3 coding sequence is TGTGCCACCAGCAGAGATCCGAAGTCGGTAGGAAACTACAATGAGCAGTTCTTC.